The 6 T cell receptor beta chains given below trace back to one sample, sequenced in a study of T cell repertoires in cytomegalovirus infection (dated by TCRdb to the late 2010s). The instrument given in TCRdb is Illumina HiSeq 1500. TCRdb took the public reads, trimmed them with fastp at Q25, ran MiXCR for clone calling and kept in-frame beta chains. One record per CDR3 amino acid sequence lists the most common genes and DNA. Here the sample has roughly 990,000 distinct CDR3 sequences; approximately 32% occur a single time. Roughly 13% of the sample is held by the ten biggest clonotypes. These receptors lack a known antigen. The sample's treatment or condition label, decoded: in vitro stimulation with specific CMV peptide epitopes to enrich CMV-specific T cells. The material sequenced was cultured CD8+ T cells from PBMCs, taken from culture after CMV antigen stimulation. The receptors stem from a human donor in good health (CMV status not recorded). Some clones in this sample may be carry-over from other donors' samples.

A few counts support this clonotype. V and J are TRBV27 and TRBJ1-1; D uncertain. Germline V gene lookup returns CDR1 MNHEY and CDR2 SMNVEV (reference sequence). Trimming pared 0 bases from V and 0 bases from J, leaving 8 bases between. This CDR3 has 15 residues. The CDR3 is CASSLSQSLNTEAFF. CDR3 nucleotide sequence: TGTGCCAGCAGTTTATCCCAGAGCCTGAACACTGAAGCTTTCTTT.

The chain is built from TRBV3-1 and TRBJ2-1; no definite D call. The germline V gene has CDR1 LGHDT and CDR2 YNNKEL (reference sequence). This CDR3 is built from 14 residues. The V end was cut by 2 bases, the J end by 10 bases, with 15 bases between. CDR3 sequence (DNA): TGTGCCAGCAGCCAAACCGGCCTCTCCCTCGAGCAGTTCTTC. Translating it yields CASSQTGLSLEQFF.

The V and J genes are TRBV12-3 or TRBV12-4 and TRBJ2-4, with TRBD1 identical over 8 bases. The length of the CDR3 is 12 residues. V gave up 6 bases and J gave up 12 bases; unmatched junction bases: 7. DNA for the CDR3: TGTGCCAGCAGCCCCGGGACAGGTGGTCAGTACTTC. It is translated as CASSPGTGGQYF.

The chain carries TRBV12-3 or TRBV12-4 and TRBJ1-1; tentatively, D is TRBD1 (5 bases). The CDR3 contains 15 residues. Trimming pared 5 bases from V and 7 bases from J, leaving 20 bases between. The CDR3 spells CASSGPRDEIIEAFF. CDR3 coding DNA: TGTGCCAGCAGTGGCCCCCGGGACGAAATTATTGAAGCTTTCTTT.

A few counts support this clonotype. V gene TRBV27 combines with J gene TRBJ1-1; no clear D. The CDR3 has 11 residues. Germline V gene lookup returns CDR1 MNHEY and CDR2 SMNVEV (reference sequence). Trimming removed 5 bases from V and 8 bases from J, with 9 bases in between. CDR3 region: CASSNGREAFF. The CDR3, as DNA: TGTGCCAGCAGTAATGGCAGAGAAGCTTTCTTT.

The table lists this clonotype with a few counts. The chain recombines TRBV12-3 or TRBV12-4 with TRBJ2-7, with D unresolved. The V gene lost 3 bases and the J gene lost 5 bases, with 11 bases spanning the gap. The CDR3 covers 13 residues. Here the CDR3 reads CASSFLGMDEQYF. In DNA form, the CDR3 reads TGTGCCAGCAGTTTCCTGGGAATGGACGAGCAGTACTTC.